These 21 T cell receptor beta chains share one sample of origin, sequenced in a study of T cells in Graves' hyperthyroidism and ophthalmopathy. The investigators amplified TCR beta CDR3 regions from RNA transcripts. The HTBI set primed first-round TCR CDR3 RT-PCR. TCRdb fed the multiplex PCR reads into MiXCR, producing one record per CDR3 protein. The profile shows about 58,000 distinct CDR3 sequences, around half of them singletons. Sequenced input: blood. These receptors were collected from a woman aged 25-40 years with Graves' ophthalmopathy.

The gene calls are TRBV30 and TRBJ2-5; 7 bases map to TRBD2. This CDR3 has 14 amino acids. Germline CDR1 is GTSNPN and CDR2 is SVGIG (reference sequence). Losses at the gene ends were 4 bases for V and 1 base for J; bases not matched to a gene: 6. The CDR3 sequence: CAWTGTISQETQYF. The DNA for the CDR3 is TGTGCCTGGACCGGGACTATTAGCCAAGAGACCCAGTACTTC.

This clonotype was counted between two and nine times. Possible read error: a much larger clone is one base away. The conserved final phenylalanine or tryptophan is absent from the CDR3, which likely points to a read error. The chain has TRBV3-1 and TRBJ2-5, with TRBD2 matching over 9 bases. V dropped 7 bases and J dropped 3; count of bases not matched to a gene: 6. Germline V gene sequence: CDR1 LGHDT, CDR2 YNNKEL (reference sequence). The CDR3 is made up of 14 amino acids. As DNA, the CDR3 is TGTGCCAGCACCCGGACTAGCGCTGAAGAGACCCAGTACCTC. Translated: CASTRTSAEETQYL.

This clonotype was picked up a small number of times. V and J are TRBV9 and TRBJ1-4; D may be TRBD1 (5 bases). Germline-derived CDR1 and CDR2 are SGDLS and YYNGEE. The ends were cut back, 1 base at V and 8 bases at J, with 15 bases in the middle. The CDR3 sequence is 15 residues long. CDR3 amino acids: CASSVPGLAGEKLFF. DNA of the CDR3: TGTGCCAGCAGCGTACCGGGACTAGCGGGAGAAAAACTGTTTTTT.

The chain combines TRBV6-1 with TRBJ2-5; D is unclear. The V end lost 4 bases, the J end lost 7 bases, and 4 bases lay between the germline ends. Germline V gene lookup returns CDR1 MNHNS and CDR2 SASEGT. This CDR3 spans 10 amino acids. The chain's CDR3 is CASSGLTQYF. DNA of the CDR3: TGTGCCAGCAGTGGATTGACCCAGTACTTC.

This clonotype was seen ten or more times. The junction and the germline gene differ at one end; a read error may be behind it. The chain has TRBV5-5 and TRBJ2-5; D might be TRBD2 (7 bases). The CDR3 contains 16 residues. CDR1 and CDR2 (germline): SGHKS, YYEKEE (reference sequence). CDR3 in amino acids: CASSLALGRGAETQYF. CDR3 nucleotide sequence: TGTGCTAGCAGCTTGGCCTTGGGACGGGGGGCAGAGACCCAGTACTTC.

In its sample, this clonotype was seen many times. The chain recombines TRBV20-1 with TRBJ1-1, with no clear D. The CDR3 contains 12 residues. V was clipped by 3 bases and J by 7 bases, with 12 bases between them. CDR1 is DFQATT and CDR2 is SNEGSKA in the germline V gene (reference sequence). CDR3 in amino acids: CSASADTHEAFF. CDR3 bases: TGCAGTGCTAGTGCTGACACCCATGAAGCTTTCTTT.

This clonotype was counted ten times or more. This chain uses TRBV11-3 with TRBJ1-5; no definite D call. V lost 1 base, J lost 4 bases, and 23 bases lay in between. The CDR3 covers 19 residues. Germline loops: CDR1 SGHNT, CDR2 YENEEA. In DNA form, the CDR3 reads TGTGCCAGCAGCTTAGGGGCCAGTAGGTTCCGGGTGTGGAATCAGCCCCAGCATTTT. Translation gives CASSLGASRFRVWNQPQHF.

In its sample, this clonotype was seen once. This chain uses TRBV12-3 or TRBV12-4 with TRBJ1-1; tentative D call: TRBD1 (5 bases). Trimming took 6 bases from V and 8 from J, leaving 19 bases between them. The CDR3 spans 14 residues. The DNA of the CDR3 is TGTGCCAGCAGGGCCGGGACGGGTTCAGGGGAAGCTTTCTTT. This translates into CASRAGTGSGEAFF.

V is TRBV7-9 and J is TRBJ2-6; 8 bases are shared with TRBD1. The CDR3 consists of 13 residues. In germline, CDR1 is SEHNR, CDR2 FQNEAQ (reference sequence). The trim removed 2 bases at V and 16 bases at J, leaving 7 bases unmatched. CDR3 nucleotide sequence: TGTGCCAGCAGCTTAATACCCGGGACAGGTCTGACTTTC. Its protein is CASSLIPGTGLTF. The whole variable domain, remainder taken from reference TRBV7-9 and TRBJ2-6, is DTGVSQNPRHKITKRGQNVTFRCDPISEHNRLYWYRQTLGQGPEFLTYFQNEAQLEKSRLLSDRFSAERPKGSFSTLEIQRTEQGDSAMYLCASSLIPGTGLTFGAGSRLTVL.

At least ten counts were recorded for this clonotype. This chain connects TRBV2 to TRBJ2-3; 15 bases agree with TRBD2. The V segment lost 5 bases and the J segment 3 bases; nucleotides outside the gene matches: 3. The CDR3 length is 16 residues. The germline V gene has CDR1 SNHLY and CDR2 FYNNEI. CDR3 bases: TGTGCCAGCAGTACCGGGACTAGCGGGAGGACAGATACGCAGTATTTT. Translating gives CASSTGTSGRTDTQYF.

This clonotype was counted many times. The genes are TRBV6-1 and TRBJ2-3, with unresolved D. The length of the CDR3 is 19 residues. Germline V gives CDR1 MNHNS, CDR2 SASEGT. V dropped 4 bases and J dropped 2 bases, with 25 bases sitting between them. CDR3 residues: CASSGNEILNFAHTDTQYF. For the CDR3, the DNA is TGTGCCAGCAGTGGGAACGAAATCCTCAATTTCGCACACACAGATACGCAGTATTTT.

The chain couples TRBV3-1 to TRBJ2-1; D may correspond to TRBD1 or TRBD2 (5 bases each). Germline loops: CDR1 LGHDT, CDR2 YNNKEL (reference sequence). Between the trimmed V and J ends, which lost 4 bases and 6 bases, there was a span of 22 bases. This CDR3 comprises 17 residues. CDR3 protein: CASSPLYPRDGPNEQFF. The DNA for the CDR3 is TGTGCCAGCAGCCCGCTCTACCCCCGGGACGGACCCAATGAGCAGTTCTTC.

The chain couples TRBV12-3 or TRBV12-4 to TRBJ1-5, with D possibly matching TRBD1 (5 bases). CDR3 length: 14 amino acids. The V end was cut by 1 base, the J end by 14 bases, with 18 bases between. CDR3 bases: TGTGCCAGCAGTTTAGGGCAGGGAAGGGGCTACGAGCATTTT. It translates to CASSLGQGRGYEHF.

In this sample, this clonotype turned up many times. The chain is built from TRBV4-1 and TRBJ2-5; the match to TRBD2 covers 7 bases. This CDR3 has 17 residues. With V trimmed by 0 bases and J by 2 bases, 9 bases remained unmatched. In germline, CDR1 is MGHRA, CDR2 YSYEKL. This chain's CDR3 is CASSQEGLAALQETQYF. In nucleotides, the CDR3 is TGCGCCAGCAGCCAAGAGGGGCTAGCGGCTTTACAAGAGACCCAGTACTTC.

The chain links TRBV6-1 to TRBJ1-4, with D tentatively TRBD1 (6 bases). The CDR3 runs 13 residues. V lost 6 bases, J lost 3 bases, and 8 bases lay in between. Germline CDR1 reads MNHNS; CDR2 reads SASEGT. The CDR3: CASRDSPNEKLFF. CDR3 coding DNA: TGTGCCAGCAGGGACAGCCCTAATGAAAAACTGTTTTTT.

The chain has TRBV2 and TRBJ2-6; possible D gene TRBD1, 6 bases. The CDR3 is made up of 16 amino acids. Germline V gene data show CDR1 as SNHLY and CDR2 as FYNNEI. With 2 bases removed from V and 1 base from J, the gap between germline ends came to 9 bases. The CDR3 DNA sequence: TGTGCCAGCAGTGAAAGAACAGGGTCTGGGGCCAACGTCCTGACTTTC. Its translation is CASSERTGSGANVLTF. Variable domain in full (rest from reference TRBV2 and TRBJ2-6): EPEVTQTPSHQVTQMGQEVILRCVPISNHLYFYWYRQILGQKVEFLVSFYNNEISEKSEIFDDQFSVERPDGSNFTLKIRSTKLEDSAMYFCASSERTGSGANVLTFGAGSRLTVL.

A remark on this clonotype: A much larger clone is a single base away; this may be a read error. The CDR3 ends on some other residue instead of the conserved phenylalanine or tryptophan, so this is likely a read error. V usage is TRBV20-1 and J usage is TRBJ1-1, with a tentative D call TRBD1 (5 bases). CDR1 and CDR2 (germline): DFQATT, SNEGSKA (reference sequence). V was clipped by 3 bases and J by 11 bases, with 16 bases between them. The CDR3 contains 12 residues. The CDR3 sequence: CSASLGGRVAFL. CDR3 nucleotides: TGCAGTGCTAGTCTGGGGGGGAGGGTTGCTTTCCTT.

Of note for this clonotype: A read error is possible here, since a much larger clone lies one base away. The chain is built from TRBV27 and TRBJ1-6; tentative D call: TRBD1 (5 bases). CDR1 is MNHEY, CDR2 SMNVEV, per germline (reference sequence). The CDR3 has 16 amino acids. The DNA of the CDR3 is TGTGCCCGCAGTTCACGGGGACTAGCCCCTAATTCACCCCTCCACTTT. Protein: CARSSRGLAPNSPLHF.

This rearrangement joins TRBV6-5 to TRBJ1-2; D remains unclear. The CDR3 is made up of 14 amino acids. V was pared by 3 bases and J by 12 bases, with 20 bases between. CDR1 and CDR2 (germline): MNHEY, SVGAGI. CDR3 sequence reads: CASSYGMGSAGNTF. In nucleotides, the CDR3 is TGTGCCAGCAGTTATGGAATGGGCAGCGCGGGAAACACCTTC.

This clonotype was recorded many times. This chain joins TRBV28 and TRBJ1-1, with D hard to call. Germline lookup yields CDR1 MDHEN and CDR2 SYDVKM. Deletions cut 5 bases from V and 5 bases from J, with 15 bases between. The CDR3 is 14 amino acids. CDR3 residues: CASSSDRGGTEAFF. CDR3 sequence (DNA): TGTGCCAGCAGTAGTGACCGAGGAGGGACTGAAGCTTTCTTT.

V and J are TRBV10-3 and TRBJ2-3, with 8 bases matching TRBD2. The CDR3 has 16 amino acids. From germline, CDR1 is ENHRY and CDR2 SYGVKD. J was trimmed by 7 bases and V by 5 bases; bases with no gene match: 14. This CDR3 is CAISPGLAGPTYTQYF. In DNA, the CDR3 is TGTGCCATCAGTCCCGGCCTAGCGGGCCCAACTTATACGCAGTATTTT.